The 18 T cell receptor beta chains in this list originate from one sample, sequenced in a study of cytotoxic CD8 clonotypes in ibrutinib-treated CLL. Using immunoSEQ multiplex PCR, the repertoire was profiled, and TCRdb retains in-frame clones only, with some absent. The profile shows 75,000 to 90,000 clones, roughly 85% of them singletons. This specimen was PBMCs, taken after 24 months of ibrutinib treatment. These receptors were obtained from a human donor with chronic lymphocytic leukemia.

The chain employs TRBV5-6 and TRBJ2-1; D is uncertain. Trimming removed 1 base from V and 6 bases from J, with 14 bases in between. CDR3 length: 15 amino acids. CDR1 is SGHDT and CDR2 is YYEEEE in the germline V gene. The CDR3 here is CASSLYSPIANEQFF. For the CDR3, the DNA is TGTGCCAGCAGCTTGTATAGTCCGATCGCCAATGAGCAGTTCTTC.

The chain combines TRBV4-1 with TRBJ1-2, with 9 positions matching TRBD1. The CDR3 is 15 residues long. The ends lost 5 bases at V and 4 bases at J; junction bases unmatched: 8. Germline CDR1 and CDR2: MGHRA and YSYEKL. In DNA form, the CDR3 reads TGCGCCAGCAGCTCGACCGGGACAGGGATCTATGGCTACACCTTC. Protein product: CASSSTGTGIYGYTF.

This clone is a singleton in its sample. J is TRBJ1-5 and V is TRBV28; D not certain. The V and J ends lost 1 base and 1 base respectively, with 11 bases between them. The CDR3 covers 16 residues. Germline assignment: CDR1 MDHEN and CDR2 SYDVKM. CDR3 region: CASSLFGGSSNQPQHF. The CDR3 DNA sequence: TGTGCCAGCAGTTTATTCGGAGGGTCGAGCAATCAGCCCCAGCATTTT.

This clone was detected once. The chain recombines TRBV9 with TRBJ2-3; TRBD2 matches 13 bases. The germline CDR1 and CDR2 sequences are SGDLS and YYNGEE. The CDR3 is 15 amino acids. Trimming removed 2 bases from V and 4 bases from J; junction bases left unmatched: 1. The CDR3 bases are TGTGCCAGCAGCGTCACTAGCGGGAGGGCAGATACGCAGTATTTT. Residues: CASSVTSGRADTQYF.

This chain uses TRBV28 with TRBJ2-5; the D gene is possibly TRBD1 (6 bases). CDR1 MDHEN and CDR2 SYDVKM come from the germline V gene. The CDR3 contains 17 residues. V shed 3 bases and J shed 4 bases, with 21 bases lying between them. DNA for the CDR3: TGTGCCAGCAGTTTGAGCGGACAGAGGGTCGACCGAGAGACCCAGTACTTC. Amino acid sequence: CASSLSGQRVDRETQYF.

The CDR3 sequence is CASSPTGGVGAFF. In DNA, the CDR3 is TGTGCCAGCAGTCCGACAGGGGGAGTAGGAGCTTTCTTT. The gene calls are TRBV13 and TRBJ1-1; 9 nucleotides line up with TRBD1. There are 13 residues in the CDR3. The germline gives CDR1 PRHDT, CDR2 FYEKMQ (reference sequence). The junction had 9 bases not matched to a gene; V was cut back by 6 bases and J by 10 bases.

A few counts support this clone. The chain couples TRBV6-1 to TRBJ1-4, with TRBD1 as a possible D gene (5 bases). Germline V gene lookup returns CDR1 MNHNS and CDR2 SASEGT. V shed 3 bases and J shed 8 bases, with 16 bases lying between them. This CDR3 spans 15 amino acids. CDR3 sequence (DNA): TGTGCCAGCAGTGAGTGGGACGGGGTGAGAGAAAAACTGTTTTTT. It codes for CASSEWDGVREKLFF.

The V gene is TRBV27, the J gene TRBJ1-4; no clear D gene. Trimming stripped 2 bases from V and 7 bases from J, with 14 bases between. Germline loops: CDR1 MNHEY, CDR2 SMNVEV (reference sequence). This CDR3 spans 15 amino acids. CDR3 loop: CASSLRVQTSEKLFF. The CDR3 coding sequence is TGTGCCAGCAGTTTACGGGTCCAAACGAGTGAAAAACTGTTTTTT.

The rearrangement joins TRBV4-3 to TRBJ2-1, with TRBD1 matching 9 bases. The CDR3 totals 21 residues. Trimming at V came to 3 bases and at J to 0 bases, leaving 18 bases not matched to a gene. Germline V lookup: CDR1 LGHNA, CDR2 YSLEER. DNA of the CDR3: TGCGCCAGCAGCCAGTCCCCGGGACAGGGTCTAGTACAAATCTCCTACAATGAGCAGTTCTTC. Translated: CASSQSPGQGLVQISYNEQFF.

The chain joins TRBV30 to TRBJ2-5, with D unresolved. V lost 2 bases to trimming and J lost 0 bases, with 4 bases between them. The germline V gene encodes CDR1 GTSNPN and CDR2 SVGIG (reference sequence). The CDR3 has 12 residues. This CDR3 is CAWSKYQETQYF. CDR3 nucleotides: TGTGCCTGGAGTAAATACCAAGAGACCCAGTACTTC.

The V gene is TRBV6-1, the J gene TRBJ2-2; no firm D call. The V and J ends lost 1 base and 0 bases respectively, with 9 bases between them. Germline V gene lookup returns CDR1 MNHNS and CDR2 SASEGT. The CDR3 contains 16 residues. Here the CDR3 DNA reads TGTGCCAGCAGTGAAGTTTGGAACCCGAACACCGGGGAGCTGTTTTTT. It codes for CASSEVWNPNTGELFF.

This chain links TRBV6-5 with TRBJ2-7, with TRBD2 as a possible D gene (6 bases). Germline V gives CDR1 MNHEY, CDR2 SVGAGI. This CDR3 spans 13 amino acids. Trimming cost V 2 bases and J 5 bases, with 10 bases left between them. DNA of the CDR3: TGTGCCAGCAGTTACCCGGGAGCACACGAGCAGTACTTC. It encodes CASSYPGAHEQYF.

This clone was observed a single time. The CDR3 sequence: CASSPRLAQGTGELFF. The DNA of the CDR3 is TGTGCCAGCAGCCCACGACTAGCGCAAGGCACCGGGGAGCTGTTTTTT. This chain connects TRBV4-2 to TRBJ2-2; 8 bases are shared with TRBD2. V shed 4 bases, J shed 4 bases, and the junction held 8 bases outside the gene matches. This CDR3 contains 16 residues. Germline CDR1 reads LGHNA; CDR2 reads YNFKEQ.

J is TRBJ2-5 and V is TRBV6-1; D not resolved. The germline CDR1 and CDR2 sequences are MNHNS and SASEGT. This CDR3 region has 11 residues. Trimming shortened V by 1 base and J by 3 bases, and 0 bases separated the two germline ends. DNA for the CDR3: TGTGCCAGCAGTGAAGAAGAGACCCAGTACTTC. Translation gives CASSEEETQYF.

The chain combines TRBV28 with TRBJ2-1; D is unclear. CDR1 is MDHEN, CDR2 SYDVKM, per germline. The ends were cut back, 6 bases at V and 9 bases at J, with 15 bases in the middle. The CDR3 loop spans 13 amino acids. CDR3 in DNA: TGTGCCAGCAGGCTAACCCTTGTGGGTGAGCAGTTCTTC. Amino acid sequence: CASRLTLVGEQFF.

The chain joins TRBV6-6 to TRBJ2-3; D is undetermined. The CDR3 is 14 amino acids. V lost 2 bases, J lost 0 bases, and 6 bases lay in between. Germline CDR1 is MNHNY and CDR2 is SVGAGI (reference sequence). The CDR3: CASSYGSSTDTQYF. The CDR3 region has the DNA TGTGCCAGCAGTTACGGGTCAAGCACAGATACGCAGTATTTT.

The chain's CDR3 is CASSQNRADQPQHF. CDR3 DNA sequence: TGCGCCAGCAGCCAAAACAGGGCCGATCAGCCCCAGCATTTT. The chain links TRBV4-3 to TRBJ1-5; a possible D gene is TRBD1 (6 bases). Germline lookup yields CDR1 LGHNA and CDR2 YSLEER. The V end lost 2 bases, the J end lost 5 bases, and 10 bases lay between the germline ends. This CDR3 is 14 amino acids long.

The chain links TRBV28 to TRBJ1-4; tentative D call: TRBD1 (5 bases). The CDR3 is 19 residues long. Trimming took 5 bases from V and 8 from J, leaving 30 bases between them. The V gene's germline CDR1 is MDHEN and CDR2 SYDVKM. The CDR3 sequence: CASSPWVGGNVTRREKLFF. The CDR3, as DNA: TGTGCCAGCAGTCCCTGGGTCGGGGGGAACGTTACGAGGAGGGAAAAACTGTTTTTT.